The next 3 T cell receptor beta chains were all read from a single sample in a study of spatial heterogeneity in lung cancer. Time point meaning: sample taken at primary tumor resection. Whole RNA came from tumor, nontumor lung or frozen PBMC and was sequenced without being sorted. TCRdb analysed the 5' RACE reads with MiXCR anew, one entry per CDR3 protein. The sample comprises approximately 29,000 distinct CDR3 sequences, 8.4% of which are singletons, and about 36% rests with the top ten. Sequences were derived from PBMCs, sampled at surgery. Every receptor here comes from a female donor with early-stage non-small cell lung cancer.

This clonotype was observed at least ten times. The chain has TRBV20-1 and TRBJ2-3; 7 bases align to TRBD1. Germline values: CDR1 DFQATT, CDR2 SNEGSKA (reference sequence). V lost 5 bases and J lost 5; bases outside the gene matches: 10. This CDR3 region has 14 residues. This CDR3 reads CSAANRGGGDTQYF. As DNA, the CDR3 is TGCAGTGCTGCAAACAGGGGCGGTGGAGATACGCAGTATTTT.

This clonotype was counted ten times or more. The J gene is TRBJ1-2, the V gene TRBV6-5, with 8 bases identical to TRBD1. Germline values: CDR1 MNHEY, CDR2 SVGAGI. V dropped 6 bases and J dropped 2; count of bases not matched to a gene: 2. The CDR3 runs to 13 residues. The CDR3 bases are TGTGCCAGCAGACGGACAGGGAACTATGGCTACACCTTC. This translates into CASRRTGNYGYTF.

This clonotype was observed at least ten times. CDR3 loop: CASSLDFRGAAYEQYF. The CDR3, as DNA: TGTGCCAGCAGCTTAGATTTTCGGGGGGCGGCCTACGAGCAGTACTTC. The rearrangement uses TRBV7-2 and TRBJ2-7; tentatively, D is TRBD2 (7 bases). The CDR3 spans 16 residues. The V gene's germline CDR1 is SGHTA and CDR2 FQGNSA. V was pared by 1 base and J by 2 bases, with 15 bases between.